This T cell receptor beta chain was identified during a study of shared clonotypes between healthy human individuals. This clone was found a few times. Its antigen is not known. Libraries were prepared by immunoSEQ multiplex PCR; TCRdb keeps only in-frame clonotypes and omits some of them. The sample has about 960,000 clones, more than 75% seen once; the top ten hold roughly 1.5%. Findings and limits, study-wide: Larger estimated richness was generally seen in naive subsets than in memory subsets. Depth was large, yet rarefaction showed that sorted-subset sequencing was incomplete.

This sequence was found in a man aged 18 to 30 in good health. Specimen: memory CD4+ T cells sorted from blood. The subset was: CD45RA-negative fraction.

CDR3 bases: TGTGCCAGCAGCCCGCCCGGGGCGGAAGATACGCAGTATTTT. Translated, it gives CASSPPGAEDTQYF. The chain carries TRBV11-3 and TRBJ2-3; the D gene could be TRBD1 or TRBD2 (5 bases each). Trimming shortened V by 5 bases and J by 5 bases, and 14 bases separated the two germline ends. From germline, CDR1 is SGHNT and CDR2 YENEEA. The CDR3 runs 14 residues.